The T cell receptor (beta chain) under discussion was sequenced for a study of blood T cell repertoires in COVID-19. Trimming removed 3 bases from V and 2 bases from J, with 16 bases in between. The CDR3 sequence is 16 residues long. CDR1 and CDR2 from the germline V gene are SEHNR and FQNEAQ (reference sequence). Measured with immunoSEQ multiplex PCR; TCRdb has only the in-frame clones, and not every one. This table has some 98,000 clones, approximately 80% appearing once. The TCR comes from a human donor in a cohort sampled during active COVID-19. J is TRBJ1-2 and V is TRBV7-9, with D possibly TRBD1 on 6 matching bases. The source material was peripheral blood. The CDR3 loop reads CASSFGGRWFNYGYTF. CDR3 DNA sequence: TGTGCCAGCAGCTTCGGGGGGCGGTGGTTCAACTATGGCTACACCTTC.